Shown below are 32 T cell receptor beta chains from a single sample sequenced in a study of response to subunit inactivated influenza vaccine. One entry per CDR3 protein, called by TCRdb with MiXCR from the RT-PCR reads. The sample holds some 850,000 distinct CDR3 sequences; around 18% are singletons and the top ten take approximately 11%. Sequenced material: PBMCs from blood, taken roughly 5 days after vaccination. Receptor source: a man in his fifties who received an inactivated influenza vaccine.

The rearrangement uses TRBV7-3 and TRBJ2-1; 11 bases line up with TRBD2. The CDR3 consists of 15 residues. The ends lost 5 bases at V and 3 bases at J; junction bases unmatched: 3. Per the germline V gene, CDR1 is SGHTA and CDR2 is FQGTGA. This CDR3 is CASSKTSGSYNEQFF. The CDR3 nucleotides read TGTGCCAGCAGCAAAACTAGCGGGAGCTACAATGAGCAGTTCTTC.

The rearrangement joins TRBV14 to TRBJ2-3, with a weak D call TRBD1 (6 bases). V was trimmed by 0 bases and J by 4 bases, leaving 11 bases between them. In germline, CDR1 is SGHDN, CDR2 FVKESK. This CDR3 region has 15 residues. The CDR3 bases are TGTGCCAGCAGCCAAGAGGGCAGGGGAGCAGATACGCAGTATTTT. Its protein is CASSQEGRGADTQYF.

This chain links TRBV7-8 with TRBJ2-1; D is perhaps TRBD1 or TRBD2 (5 bases each). From germline, CDR1 is SGHVS and CDR2 FQNEAQ. Deletions cut 5 bases from V and 4 bases from J, with 21 bases between. The CDR3 has 17 residues. CDR3 sequence reads: CASSPRWGTNPYNEQFF. Here the CDR3 DNA reads TGTGCCAGCAGCCCACGGTGGGGGACCAACCCTTACAATGAGCAGTTCTTC.

Remarks on this clonotype: A much larger clone differs from this one at a single base, so this may be a read error. The chain links TRBV12-3 or TRBV12-4 to TRBJ2-3; unclear D gene. Trimming stripped 3 bases from V and 3 bases from J, with 13 bases between. The CDR3 is 15 amino acids. CDR3 nucleotides: TGTGCCAGCAGTTTTTCTGAATTAGGGACAGATACGCAGTATTTT. Translating it yields CASSFSELGTDTQYF.

This clonotype was detected only a few times. J is TRBJ1-3 and V is TRBV4-1, with 7 bases aligning to TRBD1. The germline gives CDR1 MGHRA, CDR2 YSYEKL. The ends lost 5 bases at V and 6 bases at J; junction bases unmatched: 4. This CDR3 contains 13 residues. The chain's CDR3 is CASSDRVINTIYF. CDR3 DNA sequence: TGCGCCAGCAGCGACAGGGTGATAAACACCATATATTTT.

Written as DNA, the CDR3 is TGCAGTGCTAGAGACCTCCCTACGCAGTATTTT. Protein: CSARDLPTQYF. The V and J genes are TRBV20-1 and TRBJ2-3, with unresolved D. The CDR3 sequence is 11 residues long. V shed 0 bases and J shed 8 bases, with 6 bases lying between them. In germline, CDR1 is DFQATT, CDR2 SNEGSKA (reference sequence).

The sample holds a few counts of this clonotype. The rearrangement joins TRBV29-1 to TRBJ2-7; D is tentatively TRBD1 or TRBD2 (6 bases each). From germline, CDR1 is SQVTM and CDR2 ANQGSEA. This CDR3 has 13 amino acids. V lost 4 bases to trimming and J lost 3 bases, with 13 bases between them. CDR3 nucleotides: TGCAGCGTTGTAGACGGGGGCGTCTACGAGCAGTACTTC. This encodes CSVVDGGVYEQYF.

This clonotype came up a few times. The V and J genes are TRBV20-1 and TRBJ2-1; possible D gene TRBD1, 6 bases. The CDR3 runs to 14 residues. V was cut by 3 bases and J by 6 bases, with 15 bases left in between. Germline V gives CDR1 DFQATT, CDR2 SNEGSKA (reference sequence). CDR3 in DNA: TGCAGTGCTAGGTCAGGGGAACCCGGCAATGAGCAGTTCTTC. This codes for CSARSGEPGNEQFF.

The chain uses TRBV10-3 and TRBJ2-3; 12 bases map to TRBD2. Germline assignment: CDR1 ENHRY and CDR2 SYGVKD. This CDR3 has 18 residues. V lost 4 bases to trimming and J lost 2 bases; unmatched junction nucleotides: 10. CDR3 region: CAISAPGLAGVDTDTQYF. In nucleotides, the CDR3 is TGTGCCATCAGTGCTCCGGGACTAGCGGGCGTCGACACAGATACGCAGTATTTT.

The rearrangement links TRBV12-3 or TRBV12-4 to TRBJ1-4, with TRBD1 as a possible D gene (5 bases). CDR3 size: 15 residues. Trimming took off 1 base at V and 7 bases at J, with 13 bases between the two ends. CDR3 sequence reads: CASSLVLGGSEKLFF. The CDR3 DNA follows: TGTGCCAGCAGTTTAGTTCTGGGGGGGAGTGAAAAACTGTTTTTT.

This clonotype was detected only a few times. The chain combines TRBV3-1 with TRBJ2-2; TRBD1 might be the D (6 bases). The germline gives CDR1 LGHDT, CDR2 YNNKEL (reference sequence). The length of the CDR3 is 15 residues. Deletions cut 5 bases from V and 7 bases from J, with 17 bases between. CDR3 sequence: CASSSGPRGFGELFF. For the CDR3, the DNA is TGTGCCAGCAGCTCAGGACCCAGGGGTTTCGGGGAGCTGTTTTTT.

This clonotype was detected only a few times. The gene calls are TRBV28 and TRBJ1-2, with a possible D match to TRBD1 (5 bases). The CDR3 is 13 residues long. Germline values: CDR1 MDHEN, CDR2 SYDVKM. Trimming shortened V by 8 bases and J by 4 bases, and 14 bases separated the two germline ends. DNA for the CDR3: TGTGCCAGCGACGATGGGGGTCCCTATGGCTACACCTTC. This translates into CASDDGGPYGYTF.

This chain joins TRBV28 and TRBJ2-5; 10 bases line up with TRBD1. Germline CDR1 is MDHEN and CDR2 is SYDVKM. The CDR3 sequence is 16 residues long. Losses at the gene ends were 4 bases for V and 5 bases for J; bases not matched to a gene: 10. The CDR3 region has the DNA TGTGCCAGCAGTTCTATCCCCGGGACAGGGGAGGAGACCCAGTACTTC. It is translated as CASSSIPGTGEETQYF.

This clonotype was detected ten times or more. V is TRBV5-1 and J is TRBJ2-1; perhaps TRBD1 as D (6 bases). CDR1 and CDR2 from the germline V gene are SGHRS and YFSETQ. Trimming took off 1 base at V and 8 bases at J, with 16 bases between the two ends. The CDR3 runs to 15 residues. The CDR3 spells CASSLQGQSRDEQFF. Written as DNA, the CDR3 is TGCGCCAGCAGCTTGCAGGGGCAGAGTAGGGATGAGCAGTTCTTC.

This clonotype was seen more than once but under ten times. The rearrangement joins TRBV29-1 to TRBJ2-3, with TRBD1 as a possible D gene (6 bases). The CDR3 contains 15 residues. V shed 7 bases and J shed 3 bases, with 20 bases lying between them. Germline assignment: CDR1 SQVTM and CDR2 ANQGSEA. The CDR3 region has the DNA TGCAGCGCCCAGGGGTCTGGCAGAGGAACAGATACGCAGTATTTT. Protein: CSAQGSGRGTDTQYF.

The chain recombines TRBV5-1 with TRBJ2-7; maybe TRBD2 (6 bases). This CDR3 contains 16 residues. The V gene's germline CDR1 is SGHRS and CDR2 YFSETQ. Trimming stripped 0 bases from V and 3 bases from J, with 16 bases between. Here the CDR3 DNA reads TGCGCCAGCAGCTTGGTCGGGGGAGGCAAAGACTACGAGCAGTACTTC. Amino acids: CASSLVGGGKDYEQYF.

The V call is TRBV6-1, the J call TRBJ1-3; tentative D call: TRBD1 (5 bases). Germline loops: CDR1 MNHNS, CDR2 SASEGT. V was pared by 6 bases and J by 0 bases, with 12 bases between. The CDR3 spans 15 residues. In DNA, the CDR3 is TGTGCCAGCAGATCAGGGCCATACTCTGGAAACACCATATATTTT. Its translation: CASRSGPYSGNTIYF.

In its sample, this clonotype was seen many times. The chain combines TRBV5-1 with TRBJ2-5; either TRBD1 or TRBD2 may supply D (5 bases each). Germline V gives CDR1 SGHRS, CDR2 YFSETQ. This CDR3 is built from 15 residues. Trimming took off 4 bases at V and 5 bases at J, with 18 bases between the two ends. CDR3 sequence reads: CASSPDGARQETQYF. In DNA, the CDR3 is TGCGCCAGCAGCCCCGACGGGGCCAGACAGGAGACCCAGTACTTC. Filled out from reference TRBV5-1 and TRBJ2-5, the complete variable domain reads KAGVTQTPRYLIKTRGQQVTLSCSPISGHRSVSWYQQTPGQGLQFLFEYFSETQRNKGNFPGRFSGRQFSNSRSEMNVSTLELGDSALYLCASSPDGARQETQYFGPGTRLLVL.

There are a few counts of this clonotype. The chain joins TRBV2 to TRBJ2-2; 9 bases are shared with TRBD2. Germline V gene lookup returns CDR1 SNHLY and CDR2 FYNNEI. The CDR3 sequence is 17 residues long. V gave up 7 bases and J gave up 5 bases; unmatched junction bases: 14. The CDR3 sequence: CASTESRTSARTGELFF. CDR3 sequence (DNA): TGTGCCAGCACCGAAAGTAGGACTAGCGCTAGAACCGGGGAGCTGTTTTTT.

This clonotype was observed a few times. The rearrangement joins TRBV7-2 to TRBJ1-2; D call uncertain. This CDR3 region has 11 residues. The germline CDR1 and CDR2 sequences are SGHTA and FQGNSA. Between the trimmed V and J ends, which lost 7 bases and 7 bases, there was a span of 10 bases. CDR3 sequence: CASTTAGGYTF. The DNA for the CDR3 is TGTGCCAGCACGACGGCGGGTGGCTACACCTTC.

The CDR3 DNA is TGTGCCAGCAGTTTGCGGTCGTTTGAAAAGGATCAGCCCCAGCATTTT. Translation: CASSLRSFEKDQPQHF. The chain recombines TRBV12-3 or TRBV12-4 with TRBJ1-5; D is unclear. CDR3 length: 16 amino acids. V shed 3 bases and J shed 5 bases, with 17 bases lying between them.

This clonotype occurred once. This rearrangement joins TRBV20-1 to TRBJ1-5; TRBD1 aligns across 8 bases. V trimming: 3 bases; J trimming: 6 bases; junction bases outside the gene matches: 16. CDR1 is DFQATT and CDR2 is SNEGSKA in the germline V gene (reference sequence). The CDR3 runs to 17 residues. Here the CDR3 reads CSASLRDRFFGGQPQHF. Written as DNA, the CDR3 is TGCAGTGCTAGCTTGCGGGACAGGTTTTTTGGGGGTCAGCCCCAGCATTTT.

In its sample, this clonotype was seen many times. This sequence joins TRBV24-1 and TRBJ2-1; maybe TRBD1 (6 bases). V was trimmed by 5 bases and J by 6 bases, leaving 16 bases between them. This CDR3 is built from 15 residues. Germline V gene sequence: CDR1 KGHDR, CDR2 SFDVKD. In nucleotides, the CDR3 is TGTGCCACCAGTGGCCGGGACAACCCATCCAATGAGCAGTTCTTC. Protein sequence: CATSGRDNPSNEQFF.

The chain recombines TRBV7-3 with TRBJ2-1; 9 bases line up with TRBD2. Germline CDR1 is SGHTA and CDR2 is FQGTGA. V lost 4 bases to trimming and J lost 7 bases; unmatched junction nucleotides: 11. The CDR3 covers 16 residues. Here the CDR3 reads CASSSYWTSDHNEQFF. DNA for the CDR3: TGTGCCAGCAGCTCATACTGGACTAGCGACCATAATGAGCAGTTCTTC.

V and J are TRBV18 and TRBJ2-5; D gene uncertain. The CDR3 length is 14 residues. The germline V gene encodes CDR1 KGHSH and CDR2 LQKENI. Trimming cost V 0 bases and J 9 bases, with 14 bases left between them. The CDR3 region has the DNA TGTGCCAGCTCACCACCGTCCGAGGTTTGGGCCCAGTACTTC. Its protein product is CASSPPSEVWAQYF.

Here the CDR3 reads CSAARQSYGYTF. The CDR3 DNA is TGCAGTGCTGCACGACAGTCCTATGGCTACACCTTC. The V gene is TRBV20-1, the J gene TRBJ1-2; a weak D match, TRBD1 (5 bases). In germline, CDR1 is DFQATT, CDR2 SNEGSKA (reference sequence). With 5 bases removed from V and 4 bases from J, the gap between germline ends came to 11 bases. This CDR3 region has 12 residues.

The chain links TRBV2 to TRBJ2-2; D perhaps matches TRBD1 (6 bases). The CDR3 length is 14 residues. Germline CDR1 SNHLY, CDR2 FYNNEI. V was trimmed by 7 bases and J by 2 bases, leaving 11 bases between them. The CDR3 nucleotides are TGTGCCAGCACTGTGGGGGCAAACACCGGGGAGCTGTTTTTT. It specifies CASTVGANTGELFF.

The chain links TRBV11-1 to TRBJ2-7; D not resolved. The germline V gene encodes CDR1 SGHAT and CDR2 FQDESV (reference sequence). Trimming pared 5 bases from V and 2 bases from J, leaving 16 bases between. The length of the CDR3 is 15 residues. CDR3 amino acids: CASSPTNDFTYEQYF. CDR3 DNA sequence: TGTGCCAGCAGCCCGACCAATGACTTTACCTACGAGCAGTACTTC.

This clonotype was detected only a few times. The gene calls are TRBV24-1 and TRBJ2-7; D is undetermined. The germline CDR1 and CDR2 sequences are KGHDR and SFDVKD. CDR3 length: 14 residues. V was trimmed by 8 bases and J by 2 bases, leaving 15 bases between them. The CDR3 here is CATMRPKDAYEQYF. DNA of the CDR3: TGTGCCACCATGCGCCCAAAAGATGCCTACGAGCAGTACTTC.

The chain combines TRBV3-1 with TRBJ2-7; 7 bases are a match to TRBD2. CDR3 length: 13 amino acids. J was trimmed by 5 bases and V by 2 bases; bases with no gene match: 3. CDR1 is LGHDT and CDR2 is YNNKEL in the germline V gene (reference sequence). Here the CDR3 DNA reads TGTGCCAGCAGCCAACGACTAGCTGACGAGCAGTACTTC. Its translation is CASSQRLADEQYF.

J is TRBJ2-7 and V is TRBV28; TRBD1 matches at 9 bases. J lost 6 bases, V lost 4 bases, and 10 bases had no gene match. The CDR3 spans 15 residues. Per germline, CDR1 MDHEN and CDR2 SYDVKM. CDR3 region: CASSSTPGQGSEQYF. As DNA, the CDR3 is TGTGCCAGCAGTTCGACCCCGGGACAGGGCTCCGAGCAGTACTTC. Supplemented by reference TRBV28 and TRBJ2-7, the full variable domain reads DVKVTQSSRYLVKRTGEKVFLECVQDMDHENMFWYRQDPGLGLRLIYFSYDVKMKEKGDIPEGYSVSREKKERFSLILESASTNQTSMYLCASSSTPGQGSEQYFGPGTRLTVT.

CDR3 coding DNA: TGTGCCAGCAGTTTACTGGACACCCGACTGACTTTC. Encoded protein: CASSLLDTRLTF. The J gene is TRBJ2-6, the V gene TRBV28; tentatively, D is TRBD1 (5 bases). The CDR3 loop spans 12 amino acids. Germline V CDR1 and CDR2: MDHEN, SYDVKM. The V and J ends lost 2 bases and 16 bases respectively, with 12 bases between them.